The 23 T cell receptor beta chains reported below all come from one sample, sequenced in a study of T cells in Graves' hyperthyroidism and ophthalmopathy. RNA transcripts provided the source from which TCR beta CDR3 regions were amplified. Carried out on the TCR CDR3, a first-round RT-PCR used the HTBI primer set. TCRdb processed the multiplex PCR reads anew with MiXCR; each CDR3 protein has one entry. The sample carries approximately 320,000 distinct CDR3 sequences, roughly 15% recorded once. Sequenced input: blood. Every receptor here comes from a man between 25 and 39 years old with Graves' hyperthyroidism.

This clonotype was seen only a few times. The CDR3 nucleotides are TGTGCCAGCAGGGTCGGGCTAGGAAATGAAAAACTGTTTTTT. As protein: CASRVGLGNEKLFF. The rearrangement links TRBV6-1 to TRBJ1-4; D gene unclear. The CDR3 extends over 14 amino acids. Trimming cost V 6 bases and J 5 bases, with 13 bases left between them. Germline V gives CDR1 MNHNS, CDR2 SASEGT.

The table lists this clonotype with a few counts. The J gene is TRBJ1-2, the V gene TRBV6-1; 7 bases match TRBD1. The CDR3 extends over 13 amino acids. Germline loops: CDR1 MNHNS, CDR2 SASEGT. Germline trimming cut 8 bases from V and 5 bases from J; bases unmatched to any gene: 8. The CDR3 nucleotides read TGTGCCAGCCGGGACAGTCGACAGTATGGCTACACCTTC. It translates to CASRDSRQYGYTF.

The sample holds many counts of this clonotype. The V gene is TRBV10-2, the J gene TRBJ1-1; a possible D gene is TRBD1 (5 bases). Germline CDR1 reads WSHSY; CDR2 reads SAAADI. Trimming removed 3 bases at V and 2 bases at J, with 13 bases between. The CDR3 has 15 amino acids. The CDR3 nucleotides read TGCGCCAGCAGTGACGGGGGGGGGAATAACACTGAAGCTTTCTTT. This gives the protein CASSDGGGNNTEAFF.

The sample holds many counts of this clonotype. This sequence joins TRBV20-1 and TRBJ2-7; D may be TRBD1 or TRBD2 (5 bases each). The V and J ends lost 4 bases and 2 bases respectively, with 15 bases between them. This CDR3 is 14 amino acids long. The germline CDR1 and CDR2 sequences are DFQATT and SNEGSKA (reference sequence). The CDR3: CSATYGTAAYEQYF. The CDR3 nucleotides read TGCAGTGCTACCTATGGGACCGCCGCCTACGAGCAGTACTTC.

This clonotype was seen many times. This chain connects TRBV3-1 to TRBJ1-2; TRBD1 might be the D (6 bases). The CDR3 is 14 amino acids. CDR1 and CDR2 from the germline V gene are LGHDT and YNNKEL (reference sequence). V was trimmed by 8 bases and J by 6 bases, leaving 19 bases between them. CDR3 sequence (DNA): TGTGCCAGCTCGGAGGGAGGGGGAGAAGATGGCTACACCTTC. Encoded protein: CASSEGGGEDGYTF.

The gene calls are TRBV5-1 and TRBJ2-1, with 9 bases aligning to TRBD2. The CDR3 is made up of 17 amino acids. Germline CDR1 is SGHRS and CDR2 is YFSETQ. V lost 0 bases and J lost 2; bases outside the gene matches: 6. In DNA form, the CDR3 reads TGCGCCAGCAGCTTGGGGTTAGCGGGAGTCGCCTACAATGAGCAGTTCTTC. The encoded protein is CASSLGLAGVAYNEQFF.

This clonotype appeared many times. This sequence joins TRBV28 and TRBJ1-3; 9 nucleotides agree with TRBD1. This CDR3 comprises 16 residues. The germline V gene has CDR1 MDHEN and CDR2 SYDVKM. V shed 5 bases and J 0 bases; nucleotides not matched to a gene: 5. DNA of the CDR3: TGTGCCAGCAGTGGCCGGGACAGGGACTCTGGAAACACCATATATTTT. This sequence encodes CASSGRDRDSGNTIYF.

A few counts support this clonotype. The chain is built from TRBV19 and TRBJ1-1, with TRBD1 matching 8 bases. CDR1 LNHDA and CDR2 SQIVND come from the germline V gene (reference sequence). V lost 0 bases, J lost 5 bases, and 5 bases stayed unmatched. The CDR3 totals 15 residues. In nucleotides, the CDR3 is TGTGCCAGTAGTATAGAGGGCAGGGGGCGAACTGAAGCTTTCTTT. Protein product: CASSIEGRGRTEAFF.

This chain uses TRBV4-1 with TRBJ1-2; D might be TRBD1 (6 bases). The CDR3 sequence is 13 residues long. Trimming took off 1 base at V and 6 bases at J, with 9 bases between the two ends. Germline CDR1 reads MGHRA; CDR2 reads YSYEKL. The CDR3: CASSQGRGDGYTF. The CDR3 DNA reads as TGCGCCAGCAGCCAAGGGAGGGGGGATGGCTACACCTTC.

This clonotype was detected only a few times. The genes are TRBV5-1 and TRBJ1-2; D gene unclear. With 0 bases removed from V and 6 bases from J, the gap between germline ends came to 18 bases. The germline gives CDR1 SGHRS, CDR2 YFSETQ. The CDR3 has 16 residues. The CDR3 protein is CASSLGGPKPSDGYTF. CDR3 nucleotides: TGCGCCAGCAGCTTGGGGGGTCCCAAGCCCTCGGATGGCTACACCTTC. Supplemented by reference TRBV5-1 and TRBJ1-2, the full variable domain reads KAGVTQTPRYLIKTRGQQVTLSCSPISGHRSVSWYQQTPGQGLQFLFEYFSETQRNKGNFPGRFSGRQFSNSRSEMNVSTLELGDSALYLCASSLGGPKPSDGYTFGSGTRLTVV.

Ten or more counts support this clonotype. The rearrangement uses TRBV2 and TRBJ1-4; perhaps TRBD1 as D (5 bases). The CDR3 contains 17 residues. Trimming cost V 9 bases and J 11 bases, with 31 bases left between them. In germline, CDR1 is SNHLY, CDR2 FYNNEI. The DNA of the CDR3 is TGTGCCAGTACCCCTCGAGGCCGGTGGCAGGGACTCGGGAAACTGTTTTTT. Encoded protein: CASTPRGRWQGLGKLFF.

This clonotype showed up many times. The genes are TRBV6-2 or TRBV6-3 and TRBJ2-3, with D possibly called TRBD1 or TRBD2 (5 bases each). Germline V gene data show CDR1 as MNHEY and CDR2 as SVGEGT. The CDR3 length is 13 residues. The ends were cut back, 4 bases at V and 6 bases at J, with 11 bases in the middle. The CDR3 nucleotides read TGTGCCAGCAGTTTAATGGGGGAGGATACGCAGTATTTT. This gives the protein CASSLMGEDTQYF.

This clonotype was seen only a few times. The junction departs from the called germline gene at one end, perhaps through a read error. This chain connects TRBV18 to TRBJ2-5; D gene ambiguous. This CDR3 is built from 13 residues. Germline CDR1 and CDR2: KGHSH and LQKENI. The CDR3 protein is CANSLSKQETQYF. The CDR3, as DNA: TGTGCCAACTCACTCTCGAAACAAGAGACCCAGTACTTC.

This chain links TRBV7-8 with TRBJ2-2; the match to TRBD1 covers 9 bases. The CDR3 is 14 amino acids. Germline V gene sequence: CDR1 SGHVS, CDR2 FQNEAQ. Unmatched junction bases numbered 6, after V lost 8 bases and J lost 5 bases. The DNA for the CDR3 is TGTGCCAGCGCCCGGGACAGGGTGACCGGGGAGCTGTTTTTT. Residues: CASARDRVTGELFF.

This sequence joins TRBV5-1 and TRBJ2-5; no clear D. The CDR3 extends over 14 amino acids. In germline, CDR1 is SGHRS, CDR2 YFSETQ. V was trimmed by 0 bases and J by 5 bases, leaving 11 bases between them. The CDR3 sequence is CASSLAGNEETQYF. Here the CDR3 DNA reads TGCGCCAGCAGCTTGGCCGGAAATGAGGAGACCCAGTACTTC.

The chain joins TRBV5-5 to TRBJ1-1; tentative D call: TRBD1 (6 bases). Germline V gene data show CDR1 as SGHKS and CDR2 as YYEKEE (reference sequence). The V and J ends lost 4 bases and 1 base respectively, with 14 bases between them. This CDR3 comprises 15 residues. The CDR3 is CASSVQGPKNTEAFF. CDR3 sequence (DNA): TGTGCCAGCAGCGTACAGGGCCCTAAGAACACTGAAGCTTTCTTT.

In this sample, this clonotype turned up many times. The J gene is TRBJ2-5, the V gene TRBV6-1, with 7 bases fitting TRBD2. Germline-derived CDR1 and CDR2 are MNHNS and SASEGT. The CDR3 runs 19 residues. The V gene end was trimmed by 6 bases and the J gene end by 5 bases; junction bases not matched to a gene: 24. CDR3 protein: CASSQSSKGRGDRMETQYF. The CDR3 DNA sequence: TGTGCCAGCAGCCAAAGTTCCAAGGGTCGGGGGGATCGTATGGAGACCCAGTACTTC.

In this sample, this clonotype turned up many times. This sequence joins TRBV15 and TRBJ2-1; the D call may be TRBD1 or TRBD2 (5 bases each). Looked up from germline, CDR1 is LNHNV and CDR2 is YYDKDF (reference sequence). The CDR3 is 13 residues long. V was trimmed by 1 base and J by 7 bases, leaving 8 bases between them. The CDR3 reads CATSRAGLNEQFF. The CDR3 nucleotides are TGTGCCACCAGCAGAGCGGGGCTTAATGAGCAGTTCTTC. The full variable domain, completed using reference TRBV15 and TRBJ2-1, is DAMVIQNPRYQVTQFGKPVTLSCSQTLNHNVMYWYQQKSSQAPKLLFHYYDKDFNNEADTPDNFQSRRPNTSFCFLDIRSPGLGDTAMYLCATSRAGLNEQFFGPGTRLTVL.

In the case of this clonotype: Relative to the germline gene, one junction end is altered; a read error may explain this. The chain uses TRBV12-3 or TRBV12-4 and TRBJ2-1; no firm D call. The CDR3 length is 16 residues. CDR3 nucleotides: TGTGCCAGCAGTTTGAGTTGGCGGAGCTCCTACAATGAGCGGTTCTTC. Protein product: CASSLSWRSSYNERFF.

This clonotype was counted ten times or more. V gene TRBV24-1 combines with J gene TRBJ1-5, with D tentatively TRBD1 (5 bases). The CDR3 covers 14 residues. The germline V and J ends were trimmed by 4 bases and 4 bases, with 10 bases remaining between them. The V gene's germline CDR1 is KGHDR and CDR2 SFDVKD. The CDR3 DNA reads TGTGCCACCAGTGACGGGGAGGGGAATCAGCCCCAGCATTTT. It encodes CATSDGEGNQPQHF.

The rearrangement links TRBV6-1 to TRBJ2-7; D possibly matches TRBD1 or TRBD2 (5 bases each). The CDR3 extends over 14 amino acids. Trimming shortened V by 6 bases and J by 2 bases, and 14 bases separated the two germline ends. CDR1 MNHNS and CDR2 SASEGT come from the germline V gene. DNA of the CDR3: TGTGCCAGCAGATCCCCCAGGGACCCCTACGAGCAGTACTTC. This translates into CASRSPRDPYEQYF.

This clonotype was seen at least ten times. The chain uses TRBV7-3 and TRBJ2-3; TRBD1 matches 9 bases. The CDR3 spans 16 residues. Losses at the gene ends were 4 bases for V and 4 bases for J; bases not matched to a gene: 9. Germline lookup yields CDR1 SGHTA and CDR2 FQGTGA. The CDR3: CASSSKTGGEADTQYF. In DNA, the CDR3 is TGTGCCAGCAGCTCTAAGACAGGGGGTGAAGCAGATACGCAGTATTTT.

This clonotype was counted a few times. V and J are TRBV5-1 and TRBJ2-1; D ambiguous. The CDR3 runs to 14 residues. CDR1 is SGHRS and CDR2 is YFSETQ in the germline V gene. Trimming stripped 4 bases from V and 4 bases from J, with 12 bases between. Here the CDR3 reads CASSGAASYNEQFF. CDR3 bases: TGCGCCAGCAGCGGTGCCGCATCGTACAATGAGCAGTTCTTC.